Included here is one T cell receptor (beta chain) sequence, with context. Its target is not known. MiXCR, applied by TCRdb to the 5' RACE reads, yields one record per CDR3 protein. The data hold about 200,000 distinct CDR3 sequences, with around 9.5% observed a single time. The data were obtained in a study of T-cell memory formation after mild COVID-19. Background on the study: TCR clusters showed largely donor specificity.

Broader study findings: Most CD4+ clones that shrank were in CM and EM, while CD8+ ones turned up in EMRA.

Germline V CDR1 and CDR2: KGHSH, LQKENI. The CDR3 loop spans 18 amino acids. Trimming removed 1 base at V and 0 bases at J, with 16 bases between. V and J are TRBV18 and TRBJ1-3; D gene ambiguous. Sequenced material: PBMCs or a T cell subset sorted from them (not recorded which). This receptor was obtained from a man aged 18 to 30 who had mild COVID-19 (a few samples of this study predate the infection). Cell type and time point are not known. CDR3 bases: TGTGCCAGCTCACCACTACCGGCGAAAGGCGGCTCTGGAAACACCATATATTTT. Translated: CASSPLPAKGGSGNTIYF.